This T cell receptor (beta chain) was captured by sequencing in a study of CD8 T cells in Susac syndrome. J gave up 10 bases and V 5 bases, and 14 bases lay outside the gene matches. The CDR3 totals 16 residues. CDR1 is SEHNR and CDR2 is FQNEAQ in the germline V gene (reference sequence). The study, taken as a whole, reports: As the study acknowledged, the number of individuals in its TCR sequencing and HLA analysis was relatively small.

Reverse transcription of roughly 0.45 to 1 ug RNA was carried out with random hexamers. The authors amplified TCR beta CDR3 across 54 Vbeta and 13 Jbeta using immunoSEQ multiplex PCR. TCRdb called the immunoSEQ multiplex PCR reads again in MiXCR, with one record for every CDR3 protein. The sample records fewer than 300,000 distinct CDR3 sequences, around 83% being singletons. Negative isolation was applied to CD8+ and CD4+ T cells, and FACS enrichment was applied to TEMRA cells. Worth noting for this clonotype: What it recognizes is unknown.

The genes are TRBV7-9 and TRBJ2-1, with 10 nucleotides matching TRBD2. The source material was CD8+ T cells from PBMCs. The receptor was isolated from a human donor with multiple sclerosis. The CDR3 loop is CASSGSGRAGEIEQFF. DNA for the CDR3: TGTGCCAGCAGCGGCAGCGGGAGGGCCGGGGAAATCGAGCAGTTCTTC.